Presented here are 28 T cell receptor beta chains from one specimen sequenced in a study of regulatory T cells in long-lasting Graves disease. The TCR beta library used iRepertoire HTBI primers with Arm-PCR amplification of CDR3. MiXCR, applied by TCRdb to the multiplex PCR reads, yields one record per CDR3 protein. The data contain around 460,000 distinct CDR3 sequences, 11% to 15% of them singletons. Time point noted: newly diagnosed GD, antithyroid drugs for less than 3 months. Extracted RNA from PBMCs served as the source of the TCR library. These same records also appear under a second study, on T cells in Graves' hyperthyroidism and ophthalmopathy.

The specimen comprised peripheral blood mononuclear cells (PBMCs), sampled at new diagnosis, from a patient treated with antithyroid drugs. The receptors were sampled from a woman in her forties or fifties with Graves disease.

V usage is TRBV19 and J usage is TRBJ2-3; 7 bases agree with TRBD1. V shed 6 bases and J 1 base; nucleotides not matched to a gene: 4. CDR1 LNHDA and CDR2 SQIVND come from the germline V gene (reference sequence). This CDR3 has 14 amino acids. CDR3 in DNA: TGTGCCAGTAGCCAGGGGGAAGGCACAGATACGCAGTATTTT. Its translation is CASSQGEGTDTQYF.

The CDR3 protein is CAWSVGTSGRGGETQYF. In nucleotides, the CDR3 is TGTGCCTGGAGTGTGGGGACTAGCGGGAGAGGTGGGGAGACCCAGTACTTC. V is TRBV30 and J is TRBJ2-5; 14 bases align to TRBD2. The germline CDR1 and CDR2 sequences are GTSNPN and SVGIG (reference sequence). V gave up 0 bases and J gave up 5 bases; unmatched junction bases: 8. This CDR3 is 17 amino acids long.

The sample holds many counts of this clonotype. This chain joins TRBV7-3 and TRBJ2-3, with 8 nucleotides matching TRBD2. Germline assignment: CDR1 SGHTA and CDR2 FQGTGA. The CDR3 is 15 residues long. Losses at the gene ends were 4 bases for V and 3 bases for J; bases not matched to a gene: 6. The CDR3 spells CASSSGTSRTDTQYF. The CDR3 nucleotides are TGTGCCAGCAGCTCGGGGACTAGTAGGACAGATACGCAGTATTTT.

In this sample, this clonotype turned up many times. This chain uses TRBV12-3 or TRBV12-4 with TRBJ2-5; 7 positions agree with TRBD1. The CDR3 runs to 15 residues. Trimming removed 1 base from V and 2 bases from J; junction bases left unmatched: 4. CDR3 DNA sequence: TGTGCCAGCAGTTTAGGGACAGGTAGTCAAGAGACCCAGTACTTC. It encodes CASSLGTGSQETQYF.

This clonotype appeared many times. The chain couples TRBV5-1 to TRBJ2-7, with D perhaps TRBD2 (5 bases). From germline, CDR1 is SGHRS and CDR2 YFSETQ. This CDR3 is built from 14 residues. V gave up 2 bases and J gave up 0 bases, with 9 bases separating them. The CDR3 DNA reads TGCGCCAGCAGCTTAGGCCGGGGCTCCTACGAGCAGTACTTC. Translation: CASSLGRGSYEQYF. Complete variable domain (other parts from reference TRBV5-1 and TRBJ2-7): KAGVTQTPRYLIKTRGQQVTLSCSPISGHRSVSWYQQTPGQGLQFLFEYFSETQRNKGNFPGRFSGRQFSNSRSEMNVSTLELGDSALYLCASSLGRGSYEQYFGPGTRLTVT.

This clonotype has at least ten counts. This chain connects TRBV6-1 to TRBJ2-1, with 9 bases fitting TRBD2. This CDR3 contains 15 residues. With V trimmed by 4 bases and J by 1 base, 2 bases remained unmatched. The germline V gene encodes CDR1 MNHNS and CDR2 SASEGT. The CDR3 coding sequence is TGTGCCAGCAGTGCGCTAGCGGGGTCCTACAATGAGCAGTTCTTC. This encodes CASSALAGSYNEQFF.

This clonotype has at least ten counts. This chain joins TRBV5-5 and TRBJ2-7, with 9 positions matching TRBD1. Trimming took 4 bases from V and 5 from J; bases not matched to a gene: 10. There are 15 residues in the CDR3. The germline V gene has CDR1 SGHKS and CDR2 YYEKEE (reference sequence). DNA for the CDR3: TGTGCCAGCAGCCCCCGCCGGGACAGGGAAGACGAGCAGTACTTC. This encodes CASSPRRDREDEQYF.

This chain connects TRBV7-9 to TRBJ2-1; no clear D gene. V was trimmed by 1 base and J by 7 bases, leaving 8 bases between them. The CDR3 is made up of 13 amino acids. Per the germline V gene, CDR1 is SEHNR and CDR2 is FQNEAQ (reference sequence). The CDR3 is CASSLGPPNEQFF. CDR3 nucleotide sequence: TGTGCCAGCAGCTTAGGCCCCCCTAATGAGCAGTTCTTC.

This clonotype was seen ten or more times. The chain employs TRBV6-1 and TRBJ1-4; no clear D. The CDR3 has 14 amino acids. Germline values: CDR1 MNHNS, CDR2 SASEGT. V lost 1 base and J 8 bases, leaving 11 bases between the germline ends. The CDR3, as DNA: TGTGCCAGCAGTGAAGTCGCGGGTAGAGAAAAACTGTTTTTT. Protein product: CASSEVAGREKLFF.

The genes are TRBV20-1 and TRBJ2-7; weak D call: TRBD1 (6 bases). The CDR3 contains 13 residues. Trimming left V 5 bases short and J 2 bases short, with 13 bases between. CDR1 DFQATT and CDR2 SNEGSKA come from the germline V gene (reference sequence). The CDR3 region is CSAYMDRAYEQYF. The CDR3 DNA sequence: TGCAGTGCTTACATGGACAGAGCCTACGAGCAGTACTTC.

This chain links TRBV12-3 or TRBV12-4 with TRBJ2-1; D is uncertain. There are 14 residues in the CDR3. The V end was cut by 3 bases, the J end by 5 bases, with 11 bases between. Written as DNA, the CDR3 is TGTGCCAGCAGTTTCACCCGAAACCACAATGAGCAGTTCTTC. It specifies CASSFTRNHNEQFF.

This clonotype has at least ten counts. This chain uses TRBV28 with TRBJ2-5; 8 nucleotides line up with TRBD2. This CDR3 is built from 14 residues. Germline-derived CDR1 and CDR2 are MDHEN and SYDVKM. V was clipped by 6 bases and J by 5 bases; unmatched bases: 8. The chain's CDR3 is CASSPAGGQETQYF. CDR3 DNA sequence: TGTGCCAGCAGCCCTGCGGGGGGCCAGGAGACCCAGTACTTC.

This clonotype was recorded at least ten times. A much larger clonotype is one base distant, so this may be a read error. This chain links TRBV28 with TRBJ1-5, with no clear D. V was cut by 3 bases and J by 7 bases, with 4 bases left in between. Germline CDR1 reads MDHEN; CDR2 reads SYDVKM. This CDR3 contains 11 residues. In DNA form, the CDR3 reads TGTGCCAGCAGTTTCGGGCAGCCCCAGCATTTT. This translates into CASSFGQPQHF.

The chain links TRBV11-2 to TRBJ2-1; 10 nucleotides agree with TRBD1. The CDR3 consists of 17 residues. The trim removed 5 bases at V and 3 bases at J, leaving 10 bases unmatched. CDR1 is SGHAT, CDR2 FQNNGV, per germline. The CDR3, as DNA: TGTGCCAGCAGCCCCATTCGGGGACAGGGGATCTACAATGAGCAGTTCTTC. Amino acid sequence: CASSPIRGQGIYNEQFF.

This clonotype showed up many times. J is TRBJ2-1 and V is TRBV29-1, with D perhaps matching TRBD2 (5 bases). Germline V CDR1 and CDR2: SQVTM, ANQGSEA. There are 13 residues in the CDR3. V was pared by 5 bases and J by 4 bases, with 12 bases between. CDR3 residues: CSVYPGIYNEQFF. CDR3 nucleotides: TGCAGCGTTTACCCCGGGATATACAATGAGCAGTTCTTC.

This clonotype appeared many times. J is TRBJ2-1 and V is TRBV7-3; D remains ambiguous. Trimming took 2 bases from V and 5 from J, leaving 7 bases between them. The CDR3 runs 13 residues. Germline CDR1 reads SGHTA; CDR2 reads FQGTGA. The CDR3, as DNA: TGTGCCAGCAGCTTAGGATTCAACAATGAGCAGTTCTTC. Translating it yields CASSLGFNNEQFF.

This clonotype was seen many times. V gene TRBV6-1 combines with J gene TRBJ2-1; possibly TRBD1 or TRBD2 for D (6 bases each). Trimming removed 2 bases at V and 3 bases at J, with 11 bases between. The V gene's germline CDR1 is MNHNS and CDR2 SASEGT. This CDR3 region has 15 residues. The CDR3, as DNA: TGTGCCAGCAGTGAACAGGGGACTGACTACAATGAGCAGTTCTTC. Protein: CASSEQGTDYNEQFF.

This chain connects TRBV3-1 to TRBJ1-2; 7 nucleotides match TRBD1. The CDR3 is 15 amino acids. CDR1 is LGHDT and CDR2 is YNNKEL in the germline V gene (reference sequence). J lost 5 bases, V lost 3 bases, and 9 bases had no gene match. CDR3 sequence reads: CASSHQGVTLYGYTF. Here the CDR3 DNA reads TGTGCCAGCAGCCATCAGGGGGTCACGTTATATGGCTACACCTTC. The whole variable domain, remainder taken from reference TRBV3-1 and TRBJ1-2, is DTAVSQTPKYLVTQMGNDKSIKCEQNLGHDTMYWYKQDSKKFLKIMFSYNNKELIINETVPNRFSPKSPDKAHLNLHINSLELGDSAVYFCASSHQGVTLYGYTFGSGTRLTVV.

This clonotype was seen at least ten times. The chain uses TRBV6-5 and TRBJ1-6, with D perhaps matching TRBD1 (6 bases). The CDR3 extends over 14 amino acids. The ends were cut back, 4 bases at V and 8 bases at J, with 12 bases in the middle. Looked up from germline, CDR1 is MNHEY and CDR2 is SVGAGI. CDR3 nucleotides: TGTGCCAGCAGTTTACAGGGAGATGATTCACCCCTCCACTTT. It translates to CASSLQGDDSPLHF.

This clonotype has ten or more counts. The chain employs TRBV7-2 and TRBJ1-2, with D unclear. This CDR3 region has 13 residues. From germline, CDR1 is SGHTA and CDR2 FQGNSA. Trimming left V 1 base short and J 6 bases short, with 9 bases between. CDR3 protein: CASSLGAWDGYTF. The CDR3 coding sequence is TGTGCCAGCAGCTTAGGCGCGTGGGATGGCTACACCTTC.

The sample holds a few counts of this clonotype. This chain joins TRBV30 and TRBJ2-3; a possible D gene is TRBD2 (5 bases). The V end was cut by 3 bases, the J end by 4 bases, with 17 bases between. The CDR3 contains 15 residues. Germline V gives CDR1 GTSNPN, CDR2 SVGIG (reference sequence). The CDR3 loop reads CAWRLEGPVPDTQYF. Here the CDR3 DNA reads TGTGCCTGGAGACTTGAGGGTCCCGTTCCAGATACGCAGTATTTT. The complete variable domain, with remaining parts taken from reference TRBV30 and TRBJ2-3, reads SQTIHQWPATLVQPVGSPLSLECTVEGTSNPNLYWYRQAAGRGLQLLFYSVGIGQISSEVPQNLSASRPQDRQFILSSKKLLLSDSGFYLCAWRLEGPVPDTQYFGPGTRLTVL.

J is TRBJ2-7 and V is TRBV6-2 or TRBV6-3; 11 bases fit TRBD1. The germline CDR1 and CDR2 sequences are MNHEY and SVGEGT. The CDR3 totals 17 residues. Trimming took 4 bases from V and 4 from J; bases not matched to a gene: 12. DNA of the CDR3: TGTGCCAGCAGTTTACGGACAGGGGGCCAACCTCTTTACGAGCAGTACTTC. It is translated as CASSLRTGGQPLYEQYF.

The CDR3 is CASSLHRWGAGSGANVLTF. The CDR3 region has the DNA TGTGCCAGCAGTTTACACCGGTGGGGGGCAGGCTCTGGGGCCAACGTCCTGACTTTC. The rearrangement joins TRBV28 to TRBJ2-6; D might be TRBD1 or TRBD2, each matching 6 bases. Germline V CDR1 and CDR2: MDHEN, SYDVKM. V dropped 2 bases and J dropped 0 bases, with 17 bases sitting between them. The CDR3 contains 19 residues.

There are a few counts of this clonotype. V and J are TRBV27 and TRBJ2-3; the D gene is possibly TRBD2 (5 bases). The CDR3 spans 14 residues. Trimming removed 5 bases from V and 3 bases from J, with 12 bases in between. CDR1 is MNHEY, CDR2 SMNVEV, per germline (reference sequence). The CDR3 DNA reads as TGTGCCAGCAGTCCCGGACTCGAAACAGATACGCAGTATTTT. Residues: CASSPGLETDTQYF.

A few counts support this clonotype. The chain is built from TRBV7-9 and TRBJ2-7, with 9 positions matching TRBD2. Germline values: CDR1 SEHNR, CDR2 FQNEAQ (reference sequence). The CDR3 covers 15 residues. Trimming removed 5 bases from V and 5 bases from J; junction bases left unmatched: 10. The DNA of the CDR3 is TGTGCCAGCAGCGCTTTCGCGGGAGGGACCAACGAGCAGTACTTC. It yields the protein CASSAFAGGTNEQYF.

This clonotype was counted a few times. The gene calls are TRBV30 and TRBJ2-7; D gene uncertain. The CDR3 is made up of 13 amino acids. The germline CDR1 and CDR2 sequences are GTSNPN and SVGIG (reference sequence). The ends were cut back, 5 bases at V and 0 bases at J, with 11 bases in the middle. DNA for the CDR3: TGTGCCTGGCGGAACATCTACTCCTACGAGCAGTACTTC. It yields the protein CAWRNIYSYEQYF.

The chain has TRBV20-1 and TRBJ2-3, with D possibly TRBD1 on 5 matching bases. From germline, CDR1 is DFQATT and CDR2 SNEGSKA (reference sequence). V lost 0 bases and J lost 2, with 12 bases in between. The CDR3 has 15 amino acids. The CDR3 protein is CSARDRVGLTDTQYF. The CDR3 DNA is TGCAGTGCTAGAGATCGGGTGGGGCTCACAGATACGCAGTATTTT.

A few counts support this clonotype. The genes are TRBV5-4 and TRBJ2-1, with D possibly matching TRBD2 (5 bases). Germline CDR1 is SGHNT and CDR2 is YYREEE (reference sequence). The CDR3 covers 15 residues. With 3 bases removed from V and 7 bases from J, the gap between germline ends came to 17 bases. The DNA for the CDR3 is TGTGCCAGCAGCTCATCCCGGGGTAGCCCGAATGAGCAGTTCTTC. The encoded protein is CASSSSRGSPNEQFF.